Listed below are T cell receptor beta chains from one sample, sequenced in a study of CD8+ T cells in alopecia areata. Libraries were prepared by immunoSEQ multiplex PCR; TCRdb keeps only in-frame clonotypes and omits some of them. The sample has roughly 200,000 clones; 35% to 40% are singletons. The sequencing used CD4+ T cells sorted from blood, collected at roughly week 30, from a patient treated with tofacitinib. The receptors shown here come from a human donor with alopecia areata. Each CDR3 is given with its conserved first and last residue. Each record gives: D gene, CDR3 length, J gene, V gene, clone size, CDR3 DNA, CDR3 protein. A D gene is named only where the DNA matches it firmly. Clone sizes are given selectively: once, few, many, or a class where the clone is expanded.

-	14	TRBJ2-7	TRBV6-5	few	TGTGCCAGCAGTTACTCAGGGACGACCTACGAGCAGTACTTC	CASSYSGTTYEQYF
-	15	TRBJ2-3	TRBV11-2	many	TGTGCCAGCAGCTTAGACAGGTCGGGCACAGATACGCAGTATTTT	CASSLDRSGTDTQYF
TRBD1	12	TRBJ1-2	TRBV6-5	-	TGTGCCAGCAGTCGACAGGGCTATGGCTACACCTTC	CASSRQGYGYTF
-	16	TRBJ1-2	TRBV1	-	TGCACCAGCAGTCAGGGGGGGCAGGGAGGTAACTATGGCTACACCTTC	CTSSQGGQGGNYGYTF
TRBD2	16	TRBJ2-5	TRBV7-2	once	TGTGCCAGCAGCTTAGACCCGGGAGGGCAGCAAGAGACCCAGTACTTC	CASSLDPGGQQETQYF
-	14	TRBJ1-1	TRBV7-9	few	TGTGCCAGCAGCTTAGAAGGTGTAAACACTGAAGCTTTCTTT	CASSLEGVNTEAFF
TRBD1	17	TRBJ1-5	TRBV28	many	TGTGCCAGCAGTCCCCCAGGACAGGCCCAGAACAATCAGCCCCAGCATTTT	CASSPPGQAQNNQPQHF
-	13	TRBJ1-1	TRBV30	few	TGTGCCTGGAGTCAGGAAAGGGGCACTGAAGCTTTCTTT	CAWSQERGTEAFF
-	14	TRBJ1-3	TRBV7-9	few	TGTGCCAGCAGCTTAGGATTTAGGCAAAACACCATATATTTT	CASSLGFRQNTIYF
TRBD2	15	TRBJ2-5	TRBV6-5	-	TGTGCCAGCAGTTACGAGGGAGGGCGGGGAGAGACCCAGTACTTC	CASSYEGGRGETQYF
-	14	TRBJ2-6	TRBV6-5	few	TGTGCCAGCAGCGGGACACCTGGGGCCAACGTCCTGACTTTC	CASSGTPGANVLTF
-	11	TRBJ2-1	TRBV20-1	-	TGCAGTGCTAGAGGAAACAATGAGCAGTTCTTC	CSARGNNEQFF
-	13	TRBJ1-4	TRBV5-1	-	TGCGCCAGCAGCCTTGAGTCCCGACCGAAACTGTTTTTT	CASSLESRPKLFF
TRBD1	15	TRBJ1-4	TRBV2	few	TGTGCCAGCAGTGGGGACAGGGGGTTTAATGAAAAACTGTTTTTT	CASSGDRGFNEKLFF
-	18	TRBJ2-6	TRBV4-1	few	TGCGCCAGCAGCCAAGCCTGGAGGGGGGTCTCTGGGGCCAACGTCCTGACTTTC	CASSQAWRGVSGANVLTF
-	12	TRBJ2-3	TRBV18	few	TGTGCCAGCTCACTAAACACAGATACGCAGTATTTT	CASSLNTDTQYF
-	13	TRBJ1-1	TRBV29-1	-	TGCAGCGTTGAAAGGGGAATGAACACTGAAGCTTTCTTT	CSVERGMNTEAFF
TRBD1	15	TRBJ2-3	TRBV29-1	-	TGCAGCGTTGAAGATCGAGGACAGGGCACAGATACGCAGTATTTT	CSVEDRGQGTDTQYF
TRBD1	12	TRBJ1-6	TRBV2	-	TGTGCCATCCACAGGGGCAATTCACCCCTCCACTTT	CAIHRGNSPLHF
TRBD2	16	TRBJ2-5	TRBV6-5	few	TGTGCCAGCAGTTACAGTAGCGGGATACCGACAGAGACCCAGTACTTC	CASSYSSGIPTETQYF
-	17	TRBJ2-6	TRBV4-1	-	TGCGCCAGCAGCCTAGACCCAACAGGGTTTGGGGCCAACGTCCTGACTTTC	CASSLDPTGFGANVLTF
TRBD2	16	TRBJ2-1	TRBV5-6	-	TGTGCCAGCAGCTTGGGCCTAGCGGGAGTTAGCAATGAGCAGTTCTTC	CASSLGLAGVSNEQFF
-	13	TRBJ1-5	TRBV30	-	TGTGCCTGGAGTAACAGGGCGAATCAGCCCCAGCATTTT	CAWSNRANQPQHF
-	12	TRBJ2-1	TRBV30	once	TGTGCCCGGGACAACTCCTACAATGAGCAGTTCTTC	CARDNSYNEQFF
-	16	TRBJ2-7	TRBV18	few	TGTGCCAGCTCACCCACCACAGGGAGGAACTCCTACGAGCAGTACTTC	CASSPTTGRNSYEQYF
-	14	TRBJ2-7	TRBV7-3	-	TGTGCCAGCAGCTTACGTGGAGATTACTACGAGCAGTACTTC	CASSLRGDYYEQYF
-	16	TRBJ2-7	TRBV14	-	TGTGCCAGCAGCCCACTCCAGACCTATGATTCCTACGAGCAGTACTTC	CASSPLQTYDSYEQYF
-	12	TRBJ1-5	TRBV14	few	TGTGCCAGCAGCCAGGGGTATCAGCCCCAGCATTTT	CASSQGYQPQHF
-	16	TRBJ2-3	TRBV28	few	TGTGCCAGCAGTACACGGACACTCACTAGCACAGATACGCAGTATTTT	CASSTRTLTSTDTQYF
-	10	TRBJ2-5	TRBV29-1	-	TGCAGCGTGGCCCAAGAGACCCAGTACTTC	CSVAQETQYF
-	14	TRBJ2-3	TRBV7-8	few	TGTGCCAGCAGCTTTGTGGGGTTTGGTGACACGCAGTATTTT	CASSFVGFGDTQYF
-	14	TRBJ2-7	TRBV7-9	-	TGTGCCAGCAGCATAACGACGGCATCCTACGAGCAGTACTTC	CASSITTASYEQYF
TRBD1	14	TRBJ1-5	TRBV6-5	-	TGTGCCAGCAGTTACGACAGGGGCAATCAGCCCCAGCATTTT	CASSYDRGNQPQHF
TRBD1	13	TRBJ1-1	TRBV7-9	few	TGTGCCAGCAGCCCGACAGGGTCGGGTGAAGCTTTCTTT	CASSPTGSGEAFF
-	14	TRBJ1-1	TRBV2	-	TGTGCCAGCACAGGGACGTTGTCGGGCACTGAAGCTTTCTTT	CASTGTLSGTEAFF
TRBD2	15	TRBJ2-3	TRBV19	-	TGTGCCAGTAGTACCACGGGGGGGAGAACAGATACGCAGTATTTT	CASSTTGGRTDTQYF
TRBD1	15	TRBJ2-5	TRBV2	few	TGTGCCAGCAGTGCAGAACAGGGGATTCAAGAGACCCAGTACTTC	CASSAEQGIQETQYF
-	15	TRBJ1-5	TRBV21-1	few	TGTGCCAGCAGCATAGCCGGTGAACGCAATCAGCCCCAGCATTTT	CASSIAGERNQPQHF
-	11	TRBJ2-1	TRBV2	few	TGTGCCAGCACGCGTTTCGATGAGCAGTTCTTC	CASTRFDEQFF
-	15	TRBJ2-5	TRBV2	few	TGTGCCAGCAGTGGAAGCAGGGGGACTCAAGAGACCCAGTACTTC	CASSGSRGTQETQYF
TRBD2	16	TRBJ2-3	TRBV6-1	-	TGTGCCAGCAGTGAAATGACTAGCGGGGTCTGGGATACGCAGTATTTT	CASSEMTSGVWDTQYF